The 11 T cell receptor beta chains in this list originate from one sample, sequenced in a study of cytomegalovirus exposure and HLA in healthy donors. The PCR used 60 Vbeta and 13 Jbeta primers. Measured with immunoSEQ multiplex PCR; TCRdb has only the in-frame clones, and not every one. The sample lists approximately 110,000 clones; 70% to 85% were seen once. Sequenced material: PBMCs. The receptors derive from a young woman in good health and CMV-seronegative.

This clone has a single count. The V gene is TRBV7-2, the J gene TRBJ2-1, with 10 bases aligning to TRBD1. CDR3 size: 16 residues. Germline trimming cut 6 bases from V and 7 bases from J; bases unmatched to any gene: 12. The germline CDR1 and CDR2 sequences are SGHTA and FQGNSA. The CDR3 spells CASSSRAGTGVNEQFF. CDR3 bases: TGTGCCAGCAGTTCCAGGGCAGGGACAGGGGTAAATGAGCAGTTCTTC.

V gene TRBV11-2 combines with J gene TRBJ2-2; tentative D call: TRBD2 (6 bases). This CDR3 has 19 residues. Germline V CDR1 and CDR2: SGHAT, FQNNGV. V was cut by 2 bases and J by 5 bases, with 24 bases left in between. CDR3 sequence: CASSLRVSWAGTTTGELFF. DNA for the CDR3: TGTGCCAGCAGCTTAAGGGTTTCTTGGGCGGGGACCACAACCGGGGAGCTGTTTTTT.

This chain uses TRBV27 with TRBJ1-1, with D perhaps TRBD1 (6 bases). From germline, CDR1 is MNHEY and CDR2 SMNVEV (reference sequence). This CDR3 has 14 residues. Between the trimmed V and J ends, which lost 3 bases and 3 bases, there was a span of 11 bases. As DNA, the CDR3 is TGTGCCAGCAGTTTTGGGGGCGCGTACACTGAAGCTTTCTTT. It specifies CASSFGGAYTEAFF.

J is TRBJ2-1 and V is TRBV19; the match to TRBD2 covers 9 bases. The V gene end was trimmed by 2 bases and the J gene end by 11 bases; junction bases not matched to a gene: 7. Germline CDR1 LNHDA, CDR2 SQIVND (reference sequence). This CDR3 is built from 14 residues. CDR3 loop: CASSILAGKRQQFF. The CDR3 bases are TGTGCCAGTAGTATACTAGCGGGAAAAAGGCAGCAGTTCTTC.

The chain employs TRBV5-1 and TRBJ2-2, with 7 nucleotides matching TRBD2. CDR1 is SGHRS and CDR2 is YFSETQ in the germline V gene. Trimming removed 2 bases from V and 4 bases from J; junction bases left unmatched: 5. The CDR3 runs to 15 residues. Here the CDR3 reads CASSLGLDGTGELFF. CDR3 nucleotide sequence: TGCGCCAGCAGCTTAGGACTAGATGGCACCGGGGAGCTGTTTTTT.

The V gene is TRBV7-9, the J gene TRBJ1-2; 8 bases align to TRBD1. Germline lookup yields CDR1 SEHNR and CDR2 FQNEAQ (reference sequence). Germline trimming cut 3 bases from V and 4 bases from J; bases unmatched to any gene: 1. The CDR3 spans 13 residues. For the CDR3, the DNA is TGTGCCAGCAGCTTCGGGACAGGCTATGGCTACACCTTC. Protein product: CASSFGTGYGYTF.

The V call is TRBV5-1, the J call TRBJ1-6, with 9 bases that match TRBD1. V was clipped by 0 bases and J by 8 bases; unmatched bases: 3. The CDR3 totals 15 residues. Looked up from germline, CDR1 is SGHRS and CDR2 is YFSETQ. The CDR3 region has the DNA TGCGCCAGCAGCTTGGGAACAGGGGGCGATTCACCCCTCCACTTT. Residues: CASSLGTGGDSPLHF.

The chain combines TRBV19 with TRBJ2-1, with D possibly TRBD1 on 6 matching bases. The CDR3 loop spans 14 amino acids. Between the trimmed V and J ends, which lost 2 bases and 6 bases, there was a span of 11 bases. Germline CDR1 is LNHDA and CDR2 is SQIVND (reference sequence). CDR3 sequence reads: CASSINRDGNEQFF. The CDR3 nucleotides read TGTGCCAGTAGTATAAACAGGGACGGCAATGAGCAGTTCTTC.

This chain joins TRBV4-1 and TRBJ2-1, with TRBD2 matching 9 bases. Per germline, CDR1 MGHRA and CDR2 YSYEKL. Germline trimming cut 4 bases from V and 4 bases from J; bases unmatched to any gene: 8. The CDR3 length is 16 residues. The CDR3 region is CASSPQQTSGYNEQFF. CDR3 coding DNA: TGCGCCAGCAGCCCCCAGCAGACTAGCGGATACAATGAGCAGTTCTTC.

This clone appeared a single time. J is TRBJ1-1 and V is TRBV28, with D unresolved. V was pared by 2 bases and J by 0 bases, with 13 bases between. Germline V lookup: CDR1 MDHEN, CDR2 SYDVKM. The CDR3 is 16 residues long. CDR3 sequence: CASSLAGFIMNTEAFF. Here the CDR3 DNA reads TGTGCCAGCAGTTTAGCGGGGTTTATCATGAACACTGAAGCTTTCTTT.

Here the CDR3 DNA reads TGTGCCAGCAGCTCCCCTGGGACAGGGGTCAACAATGAGCAGTTCTTC. It codes for CASSSPGTGVNNEQFF. This rearrangement joins TRBV5-6 to TRBJ2-1; 10 bases are shared with TRBD1. Per the germline V gene, CDR1 is SGHDT and CDR2 is YYEEEE. V gave up 3 bases and J gave up 5 bases; unmatched junction bases: 8. The CDR3 is made up of 16 amino acids.